This T cell receptor (beta chain) appears in the sequencing data of a study of type 1 and type 2 diabetes patients. Study in general: Magnetic bead positive selection isolated CD4+ or CD8+ T cells from PBMCs.

A remark on this clonotype: Antigen: not known.

Trimming removed 4 bases at V and 6 bases at J, with 10 bases between. This CDR3 has 13 residues. The germline V gene encodes CDR1 DFQATT and CDR2 SNEGSKA (reference sequence). General observations from the study: Type 2 diabetes and control V and J usage correlated highly, around 0.97.

Genomic DNA was the PCR template. Multiplex PCR with 30 forward and 13 reverse primers amplified the TCR beta CDR3. MiXCR, applied by TCRdb to the multiplex PCR reads, yields one record per CDR3 protein. The sample lists about 290,000 distinct CDR3 sequences; more than 40% were seen once. Sequencing used peripheral blood mononuclear cells (PBMCs). This clonotype originated in a man in his late teens or twenties with type 2 diabetes. V is TRBV20-1 and J is TRBJ1-6; no firm D call. The chain's CDR3 is CSATDMFNSPLHF. The CDR3, as DNA: TGCAGTGCTACCGACATGTTTAATTCACCCCTCCACTTT.